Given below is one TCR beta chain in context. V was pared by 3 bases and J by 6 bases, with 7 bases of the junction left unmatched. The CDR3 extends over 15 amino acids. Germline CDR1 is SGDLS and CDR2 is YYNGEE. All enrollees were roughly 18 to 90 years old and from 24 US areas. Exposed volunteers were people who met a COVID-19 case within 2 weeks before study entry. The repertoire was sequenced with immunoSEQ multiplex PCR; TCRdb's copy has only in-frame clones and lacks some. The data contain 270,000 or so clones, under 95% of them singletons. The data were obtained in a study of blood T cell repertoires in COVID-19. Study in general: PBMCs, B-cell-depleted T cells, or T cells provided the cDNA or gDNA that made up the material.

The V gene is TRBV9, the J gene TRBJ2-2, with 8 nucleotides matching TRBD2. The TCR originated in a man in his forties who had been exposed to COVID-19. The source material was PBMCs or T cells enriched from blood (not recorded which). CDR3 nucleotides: TGTGCCAGCAGCGCCCCGGGACTAGAACCCGGGGAGCTGTTTTTT. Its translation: CASSAPGLEPGELFF.